The clone carrying this T cell receptor beta chain was seen a handful of times. Its antigen is not identified. With 60 Vbeta and 13 Jbeta primers, the PCR was carried out. In the authors' workflow: A later analysis tallied tens of millions of unique TCR beta chains, some 12 million of them shared. Assay used: immunoSEQ multiplex PCR; TCRdb lists only in-frame clones, some missing. Clone size and V and J calls were adopted from that table, with D and trimming inferred from the DNA. The repertoire includes over 130,000 clones, roughly 80% of them detected once, and 1.2% sits in the top ten. The source of the sample is a study of cytomegalovirus exposure and HLA in healthy donors. Study-level information: From about 180 million T cells, an earlier analysis saw 100 million to 140 million unique TCR beta sequences.

Study-level findings and limits: Reports described diagnosis of cytomegalovirus status by the classifier as highly specific and sensitive. In an earlier analysis, productive rearrangement rates for most beta V segments clustered near 87% or 30%.

Germline CDR1 is LGHNA and CDR2 is YNFKEQ. The length of the CDR3 is 16 residues. V lost 0 bases and J 0 bases, leaving 6 bases between the germline ends. The chain has TRBV4-2 and TRBJ2-6; D gene ambiguous. Sample: PBMCs. This receptor was identified in a female donor in good health and CMV-seronegative. The CDR3 region has the DNA TGTGCCAGCAGCCAAGATCCAAACTCTGGGGCCAACGTCCTGACTTTC. Translated, it gives CASSQDPNSGANVLTF.